This is a list of T cell receptor beta chains from one sample in a study of cytotoxic CD8 clonotypes in ibrutinib-treated CLL. Repertoires were generated with immunoSEQ multiplex PCR, while TCRdb's copy carries only in-frame clones and drops some. This table holds around 310,000 clones, 70% to 80% found once. Sequences were derived from PBMCs, sampled before ibrutinib treatment. Source of these receptors: a human donor with chronic lymphocytic leukemia. Both conserved end residues are part of each CDR3. Each record gives: D gene, J gene, V gene, clone size, CDR3 DNA, CDR3 protein. D genes are given only for firm matches. Some rows mark clone size as missing; the rest say once, few, many or name a class of expanded clone.

d_gene: .
j_gene: TRBJ2-1
v_gene: TRBV5-1
abundance: .
CDR3nt: TGCGCCAGCAGCTCCTCCCCTAGGGACCTCTCCCTTGAGCAGTTCTTC
CDR3aa: CASSSSPRDLSLEQFF

d_gene: TRBD1
j_gene: TRBJ2-7
v_gene: TRBV4-1
abundance: few
CDR3nt: TGCGCCAGCAGCCAAAACCGGGACAGGGTTTACGAGCAGTACTTC
CDR3aa: CASSQNRDRVYEQYF

d_gene: .
j_gene: TRBJ2-7
v_gene: TRBV28
abundance: once
CDR3nt: TGTGCTGGGGGCCGAAACTACGAGCAGTACTTC
CDR3aa: CAGGRNYEQYF

d_gene: .
j_gene: TRBJ2-5
v_gene: TRBV6-1
abundance: .
CDR3nt: TGTGCCAGCAGTGGACCAAACAGGTACCAAGAGACCCAGTACTTC
CDR3aa: CASSGPNRYQETQYF

d_gene: TRBD2
j_gene: TRBJ2-2
v_gene: TRBV29-1
abundance: .
CDR3nt: TGCAGCGTTGAAGATACCTTTAGCGGGGAGGAGGGGGAGCTGTTTTTT
CDR3aa: CSVEDTFSGEEGELFF

d_gene: TRBD2
j_gene: TRBJ2-7
v_gene: TRBV29-1
abundance: once
CDR3nt: TGCAGCGTTGTTGGAGGACTAGCGTCCTACGAGCAGTACTTC
CDR3aa: CSVVGGLASYEQYF

d_gene: TRBD1
j_gene: TRBJ1-1
v_gene: TRBV4-3
abundance: .
CDR3nt: TGCGCCAGCAGCCAAGTCGCGACAGGGGGCTCGGGTGAAGCTTTCTTT
CDR3aa: CASSQVATGGSGEAFF

d_gene: TRBD2
j_gene: TRBJ2-7
v_gene: TRBV30
abundance: .
CDR3nt: TGTGCCTGGAGTGTGGGAGGGTTGGACCGACCGGGGGAGCAGTACTTC
CDR3aa: CAWSVGGLDRPGEQYF

d_gene: .
j_gene: TRBJ1-2
v_gene: TRBV28
abundance: .
CDR3nt: TGTGCCAGCAGACCGGGACCGGTTAGCTACACCTTC
CDR3aa: CASRPGPVSYTF

d_gene: TRBD2
j_gene: TRBJ2-5
v_gene: TRBV14
abundance: .
CDR3nt: TGTGCCAGCAGCCAAGATCGTGGACTAGCGGGTCAAGAGACCCAGTACTTC
CDR3aa: CASSQDRGLAGQETQYF

d_gene: .
j_gene: TRBJ2-5
v_gene: TRBV5-1
abundance: few
CDR3nt: TGCGCCAGCAGGGTCACAGGGTACCAAGAGACCCAGTACTTC
CDR3aa: CASRVTGYQETQYF

d_gene: .
j_gene: TRBJ2-7
v_gene: TRBV29-1
abundance: .
CDR3nt: TGCAGCGTTAGGTCGGGGGTCGAGCAGTACTTC
CDR3aa: CSVRSGVEQYF

d_gene: .
j_gene: TRBJ1-3
v_gene: TRBV7-2
abundance: .
CDR3nt: TGTGCCAGCAGCACGTGGGTCAGCTCTGGAAACACCATATATTTT
CDR3aa: CASSTWVSSGNTIYF

d_gene: .
j_gene: TRBJ2-7
v_gene: TRBV18
abundance: .
CDR3nt: TGTGCCAGCTCCAACGAACGAAACGAGCAGTACTTC
CDR3aa: CASSNERNEQYF

d_gene: .
j_gene: TRBJ1-3
v_gene: TRBV7-9
abundance: .
CDR3nt: TGTGCCAGCAGCTTAGGGGGTTCTTCCTCTGGAAACACCATATATTTT
CDR3aa: CASSLGGSSSGNTIYF

d_gene: .
j_gene: TRBJ1-2
v_gene: TRBV4-1
abundance: .
CDR3nt: TGCGCCAGCAGCCAAGATTTTGAGGGTTTAGACTATGGCTACACCTTC
CDR3aa: CASSQDFEGLDYGYTF

d_gene: .
j_gene: TRBJ2-7
v_gene: TRBV7-8
abundance: .
CDR3nt: TGTGCCAGCAGCTTAGCGTTTTCGACTAGTGAGACGTACGAGCAGTACTTC
CDR3aa: CASSLAFSTSETYEQYF

d_gene: .
j_gene: TRBJ2-3
v_gene: TRBV5-6
abundance: .
CDR3nt: TGTGCCAGCAGCCCATGGTTCTTTGTGGATACGCAGTATTTT
CDR3aa: CASSPWFFVDTQYF

d_gene: TRBD2
j_gene: TRBJ2-1
v_gene: TRBV18
abundance: .
CDR3nt: TGTGCCAGCTCACGGCTGGGGACTAGCGGAGCCAATGAGCAGTTCTTC
CDR3aa: CASSRLGTSGANEQFF

d_gene: .
j_gene: TRBJ2-1
v_gene: TRBV10-1
abundance: .
CDR3nt: TGCGCCAGCAGTGACTTGGCAGGGGAGATGAATGAGCAGTTCTTC
CDR3aa: CASSDLAGEMNEQFF

d_gene: .
j_gene: TRBJ2-2
v_gene: TRBV6-5
abundance: .
CDR3nt: TGTGCCAGCAGTTACATTAGCACCGGGGAGCTGTTTTTT
CDR3aa: CASSYISTGELFF

d_gene: .
j_gene: TRBJ1-4
v_gene: TRBV28
abundance: .
CDR3nt: TGTGCCAGCAGTCCGACAGTAAATGAAAAACTGTTTTTT
CDR3aa: CASSPTVNEKLFF

d_gene: .
j_gene: TRBJ2-4
v_gene: TRBV18
abundance: .
CDR3nt: TGTGCCAGCTCACCACCAATCGCAGTAGCCAAAAACATTCAGTACTTC
CDR3aa: CASSPPIAVAKNIQYF

d_gene: TRBD1
j_gene: TRBJ2-7
v_gene: TRBV5-1
abundance: .
CDR3nt: TGCGCCAGCAGCTTGACAGGGGGCCCCTACGAGCAGTACTTC
CDR3aa: CASSLTGGPYEQYF

d_gene: TRBD1
j_gene: TRBJ1-5
v_gene: TRBV29-1
abundance: once
CDR3nt: TGCAGCGTTGTGGGGACAGGAAGCAATCAGCCCCAGCATTTT
CDR3aa: CSVVGTGSNQPQHF

d_gene: .
j_gene: TRBJ1-5
v_gene: TRBV15
abundance: .
CDR3nt: TGTGCCACAGGGGGGGCCAATCAGCCCCAGCATTTT
CDR3aa: CATGGANQPQHF

d_gene: .
j_gene: TRBJ2-3
v_gene: TRBV30
abundance: .
CDR3nt: TGTGCCTGGAGTCCCACTCGACCAGATACGCAGTATTTT
CDR3aa: CAWSPTRPDTQYF

d_gene: .
j_gene: TRBJ1-2
v_gene: TRBV21-1
abundance: .
CDR3nt: TGTGCCAGCAGCAAAGGGAGGGTGACGGGGCCGAGTAAAAATTGGTATGGCTACACCTTC
CDR3aa: CASSKGRVTGPSKNWYGYTF

d_gene: TRBD2
j_gene: TRBJ2-4
v_gene: TRBV30
abundance: .
CDR3nt: TGTGCCTGGAGTAGATTCGGAGCGGGAGATGGTTCCGCCAAAAACATTCAGTACTTC
CDR3aa: CAWSRFGAGDGSAKNIQYF

d_gene: TRBD1
j_gene: TRBJ1-1
v_gene: TRBV27
abundance: .
CDR3nt: TGTGCCAGCAGCTCAGGGGGCCCCTCTGAAGCTTTCTTT
CDR3aa: CASSSGGPSEAFF

d_gene: TRBD2
j_gene: TRBJ2-3
v_gene: TRBV5-1
abundance: .
CDR3nt: TGCGCCAGCAGCAGGAGGACTAGCGGGACACTCACAGATACGCAGTATTTT
CDR3aa: CASSRRTSGTLTDTQYF

d_gene: .
j_gene: TRBJ2-7
v_gene: TRBV10-3
abundance: .
CDR3nt: TGTGCCATCACCTCGGACCCAGAGGACGAGCAGTACTTC
CDR3aa: CAITSDPEDEQYF

d_gene: .
j_gene: TRBJ2-1
v_gene: TRBV11-1
abundance: .
CDR3nt: TGTGCCAGCAGCGGTTACAATGAGCAGTTCTTC
CDR3aa: CASSGYNEQFF

d_gene: TRBD1
j_gene: TRBJ1-1
v_gene: TRBV30
abundance: few
CDR3nt: TGTGCCTGGGTAGACAGGGGTTGGACTGAAGCTTTCTTT
CDR3aa: CAWVDRGWTEAFF

d_gene: .
j_gene: TRBJ1-5
v_gene: TRBV15
abundance: .
CDR3nt: TGTGCCACCAGCACCCCGGGGGAACCGTATAGCAATCAGCCCCAGCATTTT
CDR3aa: CATSTPGEPYSNQPQHF

d_gene: .
j_gene: TRBJ2-1
v_gene: TRBV4-2
abundance: .
CDR3nt: TGTGCCAGCAGCCAAGTTGGCAATGAGCAGTTCTTC
CDR3aa: CASSQVGNEQFF

d_gene: .
j_gene: TRBJ2-7
v_gene: TRBV10-3
abundance: .
CDR3nt: TGTGCCACCCGCGTGGACAGCTCCTACGAGCAGTACTTC
CDR3aa: CATRVDSSYEQYF

d_gene: TRBD1
j_gene: TRBJ1-5
v_gene: TRBV10-3
abundance: .
CDR3nt: TGTGCCATCAGTGATGGACAGGGGCGCAATCAGCCCCAGCATTTT
CDR3aa: CAISDGQGRNQPQHF

d_gene: .
j_gene: TRBJ2-7
v_gene: TRBV2
abundance: .
CDR3nt: TGTGCCAGCATTCAGGGCACCTACGAGCAGTACTTC
CDR3aa: CASIQGTYEQYF

d_gene: .
j_gene: TRBJ2-2
v_gene: TRBV4-2
abundance: .
CDR3nt: TGTGCCAGCAGCCAAGATCGGAACACCGGGGAGCTGTTTTTT
CDR3aa: CASSQDRNTGELFF

d_gene: .
j_gene: TRBJ1-5
v_gene: TRBV7-2
abundance: .
CDR3nt: TGTGCCAGCAGCTTAGCCAGGATCAATCAGCCCCAGCATTTT
CDR3aa: CASSLARINQPQHF

d_gene: .
j_gene: TRBJ2-4
v_gene: TRBV2
abundance: .
CDR3nt: TGTGCCAGCAGTGCTGCATGGAACATTCAGTACTTC
CDR3aa: CASSAAWNIQYF

d_gene: .
j_gene: TRBJ1-1
v_gene: TRBV9
abundance: .
CDR3nt: TGTGCCAGCGGCCCCGGATCAGGGTTCTTT
CDR3aa: CASGPGSGFF

d_gene: TRBD2
j_gene: TRBJ2-1
v_gene: TRBV4-3
abundance: .
CDR3nt: TGCGCCAGCAGCCAAGCTAGCGGCGGGATCAATGAGCAGTTCTTC
CDR3aa: CASSQASGGINEQFF

d_gene: .
j_gene: TRBJ2-2
v_gene: TRBV18
abundance: .
CDR3nt: TGTGCCAGCTCACCAGCAGCGAACACCGGGGAGCTGTTTTTT
CDR3aa: CASSPAANTGELFF

d_gene: .
j_gene: TRBJ1-4
v_gene: TRBV19
abundance: .
CDR3nt: TGTGCCAGTAGTATTCGGGGGGCAAATGAAAAACTGTTTTTT
CDR3aa: CASSIRGANEKLFF

d_gene: TRBD1
j_gene: TRBJ2-2
v_gene: TRBV5-1
abundance: .
CDR3nt: TGCGCCAGCAGCCCGGACAGGGTAGGCGCCGGGGAGCTGTTTTTT
CDR3aa: CASSPDRVGAGELFF

d_gene: TRBD2
j_gene: TRBJ2-5
v_gene: TRBV30
abundance: .
CDR3nt: TGTGCCTGGAGTGTTCTAGCGGGGGCGTACCAAGAGACCCAGTACTTC
CDR3aa: CAWSVLAGAYQETQYF